The clone carrying this TCR beta chain was counted at least ten times. Its antigen is still unknown. This specimen comes from a study of blood T cells in healthy people across ages. Study-level findings and limits: There was no known CMV status for donors, so expanded clonotype changes were possibly confounded. Long-lived donors carried more naive CD4+ cells and greater diversity than aged donors. Without sorted subsets, naive and antigen-experienced compartments could not be conclusively compared.

The second PCR ran about 6 to 12 cycles with a sample-barcoded 5' primer and J-beta primers. Samples each returned at least 2.5 million CDR3-containing paired-end reads. From the 5' RACE reads, TCRdb called clonotypes with MiXCR, one entry per CDR3 protein. The sample includes 600,000 to 650,000 distinct CDR3 sequences, under 65% of them seen just once. V dropped 0 bases and J dropped 9 bases, with 8 bases sitting between them. The CDR3 sequence is 13 residues long. Germline V gene lookup returns CDR1 LGHNA and CDR2 YNFKEQ. The V and J genes are TRBV4-2 and TRBJ2-2, with D unresolved. What was sequenced was blood. This TCR came from a man aged 60 to 75 in good health. CDR3 sequence: CASSQERGWELFF. The CDR3 nucleotides read TGTGCCAGCAGCCAAGAAAGAGGTTGGGAGCTGTTTTTT.